This TCR beta chain emerged from a study of T cell responses to AZD1222 COVID-19 vaccine. General study results and limits: Epitopes outside B.1.351 and B.1.1.7 mutated regions reportedly drew nearly half of spike TCRs.

The CDR3 loop spans 19 amino acids. The V end was cut by 1 base, the J end by 2 bases, with 22 bases between. From germline, CDR1 is LGHDT and CDR2 YNNKEL (reference sequence). On this clone: Its antigen is currently unknown.

Libraries were prepared by immunoSEQ multiplex PCR; TCRdb keeps only in-frame clonotypes and omits some of them. This sample has about 130,000 clones, with 92% found just once. The clonotype originates from an adult in good health. Here the sequenced sample was peripheral blood, taken on day 0 of AZD1222 vaccination. This rearrangement joins TRBV3-1 (or the pseudogene TRBV3-2) to TRBJ2-3, with D possibly being TRBD1 or TRBD2 (6 bases each). The CDR3 loop reads CASSQVFSGARGDTDTQYF. The CDR3 DNA sequence: TGTGCCAGCAGCCAAGTATTTTCGGGGGCAAGGGGGGACACAGATACGCAGTATTTT.